Presented here are 27 T cell receptor beta chains from one specimen sequenced in a study of T cells after posttransplantation cyclophosphamide. Control samples came 1 year after myeloablative marrow transplants with methotrexate plus calcineurin inhibitor. Sequenced by immunoSEQ multiplex PCR; TCRdb stores in-frame clones only, minus some. The table has 9,000 to 15,000 clones, around 80% seen once; the top ten hold roughly 3.7%. The sequences come from PBMCs, collected 367 days after allogeneic stem cell transplant with calcineurin inhibitor and methotrexate. The receptors were gathered from a male patient younger than 45 who received an allogeneic stem cell transplant from an unrelated donor, was CMV-positive, and had acute GVHD only. A subset of T cells may come from the graft donor.

V usage is TRBV9 and J usage is TRBJ1-2; 9 bases are a match to TRBD1. The V gene end was trimmed by 4 bases and the J gene end by 1 base; junction bases not matched to a gene: 2. The CDR3 length is 14 residues. Germline lookup yields CDR1 SGDLS and CDR2 YYNGEE. The CDR3: CASSLGQGNYGYTF. CDR3 nucleotide sequence: TGTGCCAGCAGCCTGGGACAGGGTAACTATGGCTACACCTTC.

The V gene is TRBV2, the J gene TRBJ1-1; no firm D call. This CDR3 has 8 residues. V lost 7 bases and J lost 11, with 5 bases in between. Germline CDR1 and CDR2: SNHLY and FYNNEI. The CDR3 nucleotides read TGTGCCAGCACTGCGGCTTTCTTT. Encoded protein: CASTAAFF.

The gene calls are TRBV5-1 and TRBJ2-7; TRBD2 matches at 10 bases. The length of the CDR3 is 16 residues. Germline CDR1 is SGHRS and CDR2 is YFSETQ. The J segment lost 6 bases and the V segment lost 0 bases, leaving 9 bases of the junction unmatched. The CDR3, as DNA: TGCGCCAGCAGCTTGGGGGGTAGCGGGGGGTACAGCGAGCAGTACTTC. Amino acids: CASSLGGSGGYSEQYF.

The rearrangement joins TRBV10-1 to TRBJ2-5; TRBD2 agrees at 8 bases. V shed 8 bases, J shed 1 base, and the junction held 3 bases outside the gene matches. Germline V lookup: CDR1 WNHNN, CDR2 SYGVQD (reference sequence). This CDR3 spans 13 amino acids. The CDR3 nucleotides are TGCGCCAGCGCCGGGACTAGCCAAGAGACCCAGTACTTC. This encodes CASAGTSQETQYF.

The J gene is TRBJ2-7, the V gene TRBV19; tentatively, D is TRBD2 (5 bases). The CDR3 is 15 residues long. V was shortened by 1 base and J by 0 bases, with 10 bases between the two germline ends. Germline lookup yields CDR1 LNHDA and CDR2 SQIVND (reference sequence). CDR3 sequence: CASSIAPGSSYEQYF. CDR3 sequence (DNA): TGTGCCAGTAGTATAGCCCCGGGAAGCTCCTACGAGCAGTACTTC.

The chain recombines TRBV6-5 with TRBJ1-3, with TRBD1 as a possible D gene (5 bases). There are 16 residues in the CDR3. V shed 1 base and J shed 2 bases, with 12 bases lying between them. Germline loops: CDR1 MNHEY, CDR2 SVGAGI. CDR3 nucleotides: TGTGCCAGCAGTTACTGGGACTCCAGACCTGGAAACACCATATATTTT. It encodes CASSYWDSRPGNTIYF.

The rearrangement links TRBV5-4 to TRBJ2-1; maybe TRBD2 (6 bases). V was cut by 8 bases and J by 4 bases, with 16 bases left in between. Looked up from germline, CDR1 is SGHNT and CDR2 is YYREEE (reference sequence). The CDR3 sequence is 14 residues long. The CDR3 DNA reads as TGTGCCAGTACCGGGACTCTGAATTACAATGAGCAGTTCTTC. As protein: CASTGTLNYNEQFF.

J is TRBJ2-7 and V is TRBV6-4; 10 bases match TRBD2. Germline loops: CDR1 MRHNA, CDR2 SNTAGT. Germline trimming cut 0 bases from V and 1 base from J; bases unmatched to any gene: 3. The CDR3 has 16 amino acids. The CDR3 region has the DNA TGTGCCAGCAGTGACTCATTAGCGGGGGGATCCTACGAGCAGTACTTC. The encoded protein is CASSDSLAGGSYEQYF.

The V and J genes are TRBV6-1 and TRBJ2-7; D is unclear. From germline, CDR1 is MNHNS and CDR2 SASEGT. With 3 bases removed from V and 2 bases from J, the gap between germline ends came to 17 bases. The CDR3 is made up of 16 amino acids. CDR3: CASSETGYHPPYEQYF. The CDR3 nucleotides are TGTGCCAGCAGTGAGACTGGCTACCACCCCCCCTACGAGCAGTACTTC.

This chain connects TRBV4-1 to TRBJ1-1, with D perhaps matching TRBD1 (5 bases). In germline, CDR1 is MGHRA, CDR2 YSYEKL. V dropped 2 bases and J dropped 5 bases, with 15 bases sitting between them. There are 15 residues in the CDR3. CDR3 DNA sequence: TGCGCCAGCAGCCAATCAGGGCAGGCGGGGACTGAAGCTTTCTTT. This codes for CASSQSGQAGTEAFF.

The rearrangement uses TRBV10-3 and TRBJ2-7; the D gene is possibly TRBD2 (5 bases). Per the germline V gene, CDR1 is ENHRY and CDR2 is SYGVKD. The ends were cut back, 3 bases at V and 4 bases at J, with 22 bases in the middle. The CDR3 sequence is 17 residues long. The CDR3 spells CAISDEGIGISSYEQYF. CDR3 sequence (DNA): TGTGCCATCAGTGATGAAGGGATCGGGATATCTTCTTACGAGCAGTACTTC.

This clone appeared once. The V gene is TRBV10-3, the J gene TRBJ2-2, with TRBD2 as a possible D gene (6 bases). The V gene's germline CDR1 is ENHRY and CDR2 SYGVKD. Trimming left V 4 bases short and J 1 base short, with 16 bases between. The CDR3 is 17 residues long. Written as DNA, the CDR3 is TGTGCCATCAGTGCTTTCCCGGGACTGGGGAACACCGGGGAGCTGTTTTTT. Translating it yields CAISAFPGLGNTGELFF.

V gene TRBV29-1 combines with J gene TRBJ2-7, with 12 bases identical to TRBD2. The CDR3 has 16 amino acids. Unmatched junction bases numbered 13, after V lost 6 bases and J lost 4 bases. Germline CDR1 reads SQVTM; CDR2 reads ANQGSEA. The CDR3, as DNA: TGCAGCGTGACCGGGACTAGCGGGTGGAACCCATACGAGCAGTACGTC. Protein sequence: CSVTGTSGWNPYEQYV.

This chain connects TRBV28 to TRBJ2-7, with 9 nucleotides matching TRBD2. Losses at the gene ends were 3 bases for V and 1 base for J; bases not matched to a gene: 1. The length of the CDR3 is 14 residues. Germline V lookup: CDR1 MDHEN, CDR2 SYDVKM. The CDR3 spells CASSFLAGSYEQYF. The CDR3 DNA reads TGTGCCAGCAGTTTCCTAGCGGGGTCCTACGAGCAGTACTTC.

This clone was detected only once. The chain has TRBV27 and TRBJ1-5, with a tentative D call TRBD1 (6 bases). This CDR3 comprises 14 residues. V was shortened by 5 bases and J by 6 bases, with 14 bases between the two germline ends. The germline V gene encodes CDR1 MNHEY and CDR2 SMNVEV (reference sequence). CDR3 coding DNA: TGTGCCAGCAGTAATACACCAGGGGCTCAGCCCCAGCATTTT. Residues: CASSNTPGAQPQHF.

The J gene is TRBJ1-2, the V gene TRBV2; 10 nucleotides align to TRBD1. The ends lost 7 bases at V and 4 bases at J; junction bases unmatched: 6. Germline V gene sequence: CDR1 SNHLY, CDR2 FYNNEI. The CDR3 runs to 14 residues. The CDR3 sequence is CASTGQGGSYGYTF. CDR3 DNA: TGTGCCAGCACAGGACAGGGGGGCAGCTATGGCTACACCTTC.

This chain connects TRBV4-1 to TRBJ1-2, with D unresolved. V lost 4 bases, J lost 1 base, and 13 bases lay in between. The CDR3 extends over 15 amino acids. CDR1 and CDR2 (germline): MGHRA, YSYEKL. CDR3 DNA sequence: TGCGCCAGCAGCCGAGGCCCCACCGATAACTATGGCTACACCTTC. Protein sequence: CASSRGPTDNYGYTF.

The genes are TRBV4-1 and TRBJ1-5; 10 bases are shared with TRBD1. This CDR3 has 16 residues. Germline V gene lookup returns CDR1 MGHRA and CDR2 YSYEKL. V trimming: 1 base; J trimming: 1 base; junction bases outside the gene matches: 1. The CDR3 sequence is CASSQGGQGSNQPQHF. CDR3 DNA sequence: TGCGCCAGCAGCCAAGGGGGACAGGGGAGCAATCAGCCCCAGCATTTT.

V gene TRBV9 combines with J gene TRBJ2-2, with D perhaps TRBD2 (5 bases). Germline CDR1 SGDLS, CDR2 YYNGEE. CDR3 length: 14 amino acids. The V and J ends lost 0 bases and 4 bases respectively, with 7 bases between them. CDR3 DNA: TGTGCCAGCAGCGTAGGGACTTCCACCGGGGAGCTGTTTTTT. Residues: CASSVGTSTGELFF.

The chain employs TRBV6-5 and TRBJ2-1; no clear D gene. CDR1 and CDR2 from the germline V gene are MNHEY and SVGAGI. V was shortened by 2 bases and J by 8 bases, with 16 bases between the two germline ends. There are 15 residues in the CDR3. The chain's CDR3 is CASSYIRYPIDEQFF. The CDR3, as DNA: TGTGCCAGCAGTTACATCCGCTACCCTATCGATGAGCAGTTCTTC.

CDR3 bases: TGTGCCAGCAGCTATAACCCGGGGGGAACTGAAGCTTTCTTT. Its protein is CASSYNPGGTEAFF. The rearrangement links TRBV7-9 to TRBJ1-1; D is possibly TRBD1 (5 bases). The CDR3 loop spans 14 amino acids. Trimming removed 4 bases at V and 5 bases at J, with 14 bases between. The germline CDR1 and CDR2 sequences are SEHNR and FQNEAQ (reference sequence). Together with reference TRBV7-9 and TRBJ1-1, the CDR3 gives the full variable domain: DTGVSQNPRHKITKRGQNVTFRCDPISEHNRLYWYRQTLGQGPEFLTYFQNEAQLEKSRLLSDRFSAERPKGSFSTLEIQRTEQGDSAMYLCASSYNPGGTEAFFGQGTRLTVV.

The chain has TRBV6-4 and TRBJ2-3, with 9 bases matching TRBD1. The CDR3 loop spans 12 amino acids. Germline trimming cut 6 bases from V and 14 bases from J; bases unmatched to any gene: 9. CDR1 and CDR2 (germline): MRHNA, SNTAGT. CDR3 region: CASSDLGTGMYF. The CDR3 nucleotides read TGTGCCAGCAGCGACCTTGGGACAGGGATGTATTTT.

The J gene is TRBJ1-3, the V gene TRBV9; weak D call: TRBD1 (5 bases). Germline-derived CDR1 and CDR2 are SGDLS and YYNGEE. The CDR3 is 16 amino acids. Trimming shortened V by 3 bases and J by 5 bases, and 18 bases separated the two germline ends. This CDR3 reads CASSADPLGARNTIYF. CDR3 in DNA: TGTGCCAGCAGCGCAGACCCTTTAGGGGCACGAAACACCATATATTTT.

This chain connects TRBV6-1 to TRBJ2-7, with D possibly TRBD2 on 6 matching bases. Germline V CDR1 and CDR2: MNHNS, SASEGT. V was shortened by 8 bases and J by 3 bases, with 20 bases between the two germline ends. This CDR3 has 15 amino acids. Written as DNA, the CDR3 is TGTGCCAGCTTCGGATGGAGGGTGACGGACTACGAGCAGTACTTC. This sequence encodes CASFGWRVTDYEQYF.

The chain has TRBV6-1 and TRBJ2-7; D may be TRBD2 (5 bases). Germline V gene lookup returns CDR1 MNHNS and CDR2 SASEGT. Trimming removed 4 bases from V and 0 bases from J, with 10 bases in between. This CDR3 is built from 14 residues. CDR3 DNA: TGTGCCAGCAGTGGGGAGACCGGCTCCTACGAGCAGTACTTC. Translating it yields CASSGETGSYEQYF.

The chain has TRBV5-6 and TRBJ2-7; D ambiguous. The CDR3 loop spans 12 amino acids. Germline loops: CDR1 SGHDT, CDR2 YYEEEE. V dropped 1 base and J dropped 4 bases, with 6 bases sitting between them. Written as DNA, the CDR3 is TGTGCCAGCAGCTTGTCCGGTTACGAGCAGTACTTC. It encodes CASSLSGYEQYF.

This chain connects TRBV25-1 to TRBJ1-2; D not resolved. The germline V gene encodes CDR1 MGHDK and CDR2 SYGVNS. There are 12 residues in the CDR3. The V and J ends lost 4 bases and 3 bases respectively, with 6 bases between them. The CDR3 loop reads CASSVPYYGYTF. For the CDR3, the DNA is TGTGCCAGCAGTGTTCCCTACTATGGCTACACCTTC.